This TCR beta chain appears in the sequencing data of a study of cytomegalovirus exposure and HLA in healthy donors. Study information: An analysis done earlier identified about 120 million unique TCR beta sequences from about 180 million T cells. Inside one of the first data releases sat about 85 million unique TCRs taken from HLA-typed donors.

Study-wide results and caveats: Cytomegalovirus-associated TCR beta chains were listed, numbering roughly 150. The study dropped some indistinguishable V segments, TRBV6-2 and TRBV6-3 among them.

Of note for this clone: Its antigen is undetermined.

V dropped 2 bases and J dropped 3 bases, with 17 bases sitting between them. This CDR3 has 16 amino acids. In germline, CDR1 is SGHDT, CDR2 YYEEEE. The PCR employed 60 Vbeta primers together with 13 Jbeta primers. Data came from immunoSEQ multiplex PCR; TCRdb stores just in-frame clones and leaves some out. The sample holds about 160,000 clones, 85% seen once. The chain carries TRBV5-6 and TRBJ2-5; weak D call: TRBD1 (6 bases). The source material was PBMCs. The clonotype comes from a boy aged 2 to 10 in good health and CMV-seronegative. The CDR3 protein is CASSLDSTGWKETQYF. In DNA form, the CDR3 reads TGTGCCAGCAGCTTAGACTCGACAGGTTGGAAAGAGACCCAGTACTTC.